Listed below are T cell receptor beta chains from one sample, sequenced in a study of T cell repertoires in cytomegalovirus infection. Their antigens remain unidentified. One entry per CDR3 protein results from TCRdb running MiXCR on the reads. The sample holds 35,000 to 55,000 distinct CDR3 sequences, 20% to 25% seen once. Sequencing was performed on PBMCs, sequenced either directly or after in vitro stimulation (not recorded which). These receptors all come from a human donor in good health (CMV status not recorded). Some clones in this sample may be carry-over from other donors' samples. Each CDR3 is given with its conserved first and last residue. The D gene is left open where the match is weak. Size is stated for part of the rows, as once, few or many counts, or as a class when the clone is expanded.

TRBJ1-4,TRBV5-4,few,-,TGTGCCAGCAGTTCCCCGGGGACTGAAAAACTGTTTTTT,CASSSPGTEKLFF
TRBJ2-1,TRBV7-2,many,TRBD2,TGTGCCAGCAGCTCGCCGGGACTAGCGGGGGAGAGGAATGAGCAGTTCTTC,CASSSPGLAGERNEQFF
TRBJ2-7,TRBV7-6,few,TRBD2,TGTGCCAGCAGCCCCGGGACTAGCGGGACCTACGAGCAGTACTTC,CASSPGTSGTYEQYF
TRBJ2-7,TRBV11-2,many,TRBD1,TGTGCCAGCAGCTTAGAGGGACAGGGGAACGAGCAGTACTTC,CASSLEGQGNEQYF
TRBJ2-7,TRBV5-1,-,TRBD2,TGCGCCAGCAGCTTGGGAGCGGGATCAGCCTCCTACGAGCAGTACTTC,CASSLGAGSASYEQYF
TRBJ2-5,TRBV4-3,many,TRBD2,TGCGCCAGCAGCCCGACGGGACTAGCGGGAGAGACCCAGTACTTC,CASSPTGLAGETQYF
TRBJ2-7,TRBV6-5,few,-,TGTGCCAGCAGTTACACTACAGTATCCCCGGTCCCCTACGAGCAGTACTTC,CASSYTTVSPVPYEQYF
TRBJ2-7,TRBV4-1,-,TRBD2,TGCGCCAGCAGCCTGAGAACTAGCGGGGAAATCTACGAGCAGTACTTC,CASSLRTSGEIYEQYF
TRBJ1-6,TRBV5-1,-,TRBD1,TGCGCCAGCAGCATCGGGACAGAGATCTATAATTCACCCCTCCACTTT,CASSIGTEIYNSPLHF
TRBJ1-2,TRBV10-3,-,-,TGTGCCGTCGCCAGGGCTTCGGGAAGCAACTATGGCTACACCTTC,CAVARASGSNYGYTF
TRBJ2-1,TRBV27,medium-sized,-,TGTGCCAGCAGTTTTTCCCCGCGGGATGAGCAGTTCTTC,CASSFSPRDEQFF
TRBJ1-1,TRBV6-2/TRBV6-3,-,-,TGTGCCAGCAGGGGCGCTGGAGAAGCTTTCTTT,CASRGAGEAFF
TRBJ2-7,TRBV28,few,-,TGTGCCAGCAGTTTTCAGAGGGGTCTACTAGAGGGGTCTCCGGAGCAGTACTTC,CASSFQRGLLEGSPEQYF
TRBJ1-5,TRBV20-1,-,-,TGCAGTGCTAGAAGTATGTTGGGGAATCAGCCCCAGCATTTT,CSARSMLGNQPQHF
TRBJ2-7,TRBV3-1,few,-,TGTGCCAGCAGCAGATACTCCTACGAGCAGTACTTC,CASSRYSYEQYF
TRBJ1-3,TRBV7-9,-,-,TGTGCCAGCAGCCTCCAAGACTCTGGAAACACCATATATTTT,CASSLQDSGNTIYF
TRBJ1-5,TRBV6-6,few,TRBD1,TGTGCCAGCAGTATGGAGGGGGCCCGGGGACAGCCCCAGCATTTT,CASSMEGARGQPQHF
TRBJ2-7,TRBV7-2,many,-,TGTGCCAGCAGCTTAGGGCGGGAGCAGTACTTC,CASSLGREQYF
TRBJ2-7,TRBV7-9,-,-,TGTGCCAGCAGCTTAGCTCGTGGGGAGCAGTACTTC,CASSLARGEQYF
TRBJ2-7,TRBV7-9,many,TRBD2,TGTGCCAGCAGCTTGGCCCCGGGACTAGGGGGAGACGAGCAGTACTTC,CASSLAPGLGGDEQYF
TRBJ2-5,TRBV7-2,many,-,TGTGCCAGCAGCTCGATGGGGGTTCAAGAGACCCAGTACTTC,CASSSMGVQETQYF
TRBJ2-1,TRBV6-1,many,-,TGTGCCAGCAGTGAATCCCCAGACCGTGGCAATGAGCAGTTCTTC,CASSESPDRGNEQFF
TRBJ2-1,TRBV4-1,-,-,TGCGCCAGCAGCCATGGCACCAATGAGCAGTTCTTC,CASSHGTNEQFF
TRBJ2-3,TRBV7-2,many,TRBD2,TGTGCCAGCAGCTTAGTAGGGGTGCGGGGGGGCAGAGATACGCAGTATTTT,CASSLVGVRGGRDTQYF
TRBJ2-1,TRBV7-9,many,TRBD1,TGTGCCAGCAGCTCGGGACAGGGGGTGAGAGCGGGAACATACAATGAGCAGTTCTTC,CASSSGQGVRAGTYNEQFF
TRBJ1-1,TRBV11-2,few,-,TGTGCCAGCAGCTTAGTCCGGGGCAGAGAAGCTTTCTTT,CASSLVRGREAFF
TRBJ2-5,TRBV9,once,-,TGTGCCAGCAGCGTAGATAGTCTAAGGGAGACCCAGTACTTC,CASSVDSLRETQYF
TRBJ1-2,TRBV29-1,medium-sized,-,TGCAGCGCTGGCCCCCTAGGACGGAACTATGGCTACACCTTC,CSAGPLGRNYGYTF
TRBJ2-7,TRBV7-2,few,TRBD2,TGTGCCAGCAGCTCCACGGGGGGGGGCTTTTACGAGCAGTACTTC,CASSSTGGGFYEQYF
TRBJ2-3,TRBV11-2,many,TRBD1,TGTGCCAGCAGCGGGAGAGGGGGCAGGGAAGGGGCAGATACGCAGTATTTT,CASSGRGGREGADTQYF
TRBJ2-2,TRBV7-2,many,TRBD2,TGTGCCAGCAGCTCTCCCGTAGCGGGAGGAAACACCGGGGAGCTGTTTTTT,CASSSPVAGGNTGELFF
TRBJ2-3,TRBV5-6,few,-,TGTGCCAGCAGCCCGGGTTTCGGGGCCTTCCCAGATACGCAGTATTTT,CASSPGFGAFPDTQYF
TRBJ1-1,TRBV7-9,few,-,TGTGCCAGCAGCGCAACAAGACAGGACACTGAAGCTTTCTTT,CASSATRQDTEAFF
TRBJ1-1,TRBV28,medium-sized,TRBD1,TGTGCCAGCATTTCACCCGGACAGGGCAACTCGAACACTGAAGCTTTCTTT,CASISPGQGNSNTEAFF
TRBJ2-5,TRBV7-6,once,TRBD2,TGTGCCAGCAGACTCAACGGGGGGACTAGCTGGGCAAAAGAGACCCAGTACTTC,CASRLNGGTSWAKETQYF
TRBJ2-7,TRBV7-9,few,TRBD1,TGTGCCAGCAGCTTAGCCGGGACAGGAAAGTTC,CASSLAGTGKF
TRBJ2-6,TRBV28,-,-,TGTGCCAGAGGACATCCAAGCTCTGGGGCCAACGTCCTGACCTTC,CARGHPSSGANVLTF
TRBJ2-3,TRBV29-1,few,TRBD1,TGCAGCGTTGACCCAGGGGGCTTCACAGATACGCAGTATTTT,CSVDPGGFTDTQYF
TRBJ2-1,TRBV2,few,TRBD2,TGTGCCAACGCCGGGACTAGCGTCTACAATGAGCAGTTCTTC,CANAGTSVYNEQFF
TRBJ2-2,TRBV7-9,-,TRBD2,TGTGCCAGCAGCTCACTACCGGGACTAGGCGGTACCGGGGAGCTGTTTTTT,CASSSLPGLGGTGELFF
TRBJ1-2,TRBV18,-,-,TGTGCCAGCTCACCAGGGAGCGCAGGAAACTTCACCTTC,CASSPGSAGNFTF
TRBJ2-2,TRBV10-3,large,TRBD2,TGTGCCATCAGTGACTCTGGACCGGGACTAGCGGACACCGGGGAGCTGTTTTTT,CAISDSGPGLADTGELFF
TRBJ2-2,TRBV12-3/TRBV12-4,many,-,TGTGCCAGCAGTTATACAAGGGTAACCGGGGAGCTGTTTTTT,CASSYTRVTGELFF
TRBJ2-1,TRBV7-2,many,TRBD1,TGTGCCAGCAGCCTCCAGGACAGGGATTACAATGAGCAGTTCTTC,CASSLQDRDYNEQFF
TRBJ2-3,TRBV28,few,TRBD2,TGTGCCAGCAGCCAACCGGGACTAGCGAGCGCAGATACGCAGTATTTT,CASSQPGLASADTQYF
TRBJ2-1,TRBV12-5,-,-,TGTGCTAGTGGTCTACCCCCCGGGAGCTACAATGAGCAGTTCTTC,CASGLPPGSYNEQFF
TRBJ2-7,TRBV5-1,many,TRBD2,TGCGCCAGCAGGCCGGGACTAGCGGGGTTCGGGCCCTACGAGCAGTACTTC,CASRPGLAGFGPYEQYF
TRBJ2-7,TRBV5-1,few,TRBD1,TGCGCCAGCAGCTTGGCCTTGACAGGGGGACCCTACGAGCAGTACTTC,CASSLALTGGPYEQYF
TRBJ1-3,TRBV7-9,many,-,TGTGCCAGCAGCTTACCTGGCGCGCGGGTGGGCAGAAACACCATATATTTT,CASSLPGARVGRNTIYF